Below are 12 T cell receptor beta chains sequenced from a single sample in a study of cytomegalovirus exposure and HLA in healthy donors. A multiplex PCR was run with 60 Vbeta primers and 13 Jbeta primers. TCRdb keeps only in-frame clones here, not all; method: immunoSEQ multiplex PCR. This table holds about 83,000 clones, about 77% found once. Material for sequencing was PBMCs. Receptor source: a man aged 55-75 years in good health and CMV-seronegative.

This CDR3 reads CASSYTRQGGYGYTF. The DNA for the CDR3 is TGTGCCAGCAGTTACACCCGACAGGGAGGCTATGGCTACACCTTC. V is TRBV6-5 and J is TRBJ1-2; 7 nucleotides agree with TRBD1. CDR3 length: 15 amino acids. Germline CDR1 and CDR2: MNHEY and SVGAGI. V lost 2 bases to trimming and J lost 4 bases; unmatched junction nucleotides: 7.

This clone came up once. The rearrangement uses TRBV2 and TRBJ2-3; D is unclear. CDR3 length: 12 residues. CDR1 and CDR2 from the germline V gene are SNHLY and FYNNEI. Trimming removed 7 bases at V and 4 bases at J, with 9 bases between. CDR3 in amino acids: CASKLDADTQYF. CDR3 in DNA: TGTGCCAGCAAGCTAGACGCAGATACGCAGTATTTT.

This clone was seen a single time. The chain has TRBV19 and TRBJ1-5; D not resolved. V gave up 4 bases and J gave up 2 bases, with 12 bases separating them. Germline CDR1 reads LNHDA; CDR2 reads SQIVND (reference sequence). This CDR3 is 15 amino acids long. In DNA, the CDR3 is TGTGCCAGTAGTACGACATGGATTGGCAATCAGCCCCAGCATTTT. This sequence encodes CASSTTWIGNQPQHF.

The DNA for the CDR3 is TGTGCCATCAGTGAGTCGACGGGGATAGAGACCCAGTACTTC. Its translation: CAISESTGIETQYF. The V and J genes are TRBV10-3 and TRBJ2-5; tentatively, D is TRBD2 (5 bases). In germline, CDR1 is ENHRY, CDR2 SYGVKD. The length of the CDR3 is 14 residues. Deletions cut 0 bases from V and 4 bases from J, with 9 bases between.

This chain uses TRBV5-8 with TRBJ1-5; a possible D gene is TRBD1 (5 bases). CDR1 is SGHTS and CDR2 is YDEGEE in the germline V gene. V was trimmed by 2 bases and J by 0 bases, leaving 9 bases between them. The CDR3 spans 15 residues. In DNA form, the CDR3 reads TGTGCCAGCAGCTTTGTCAGGGATAGCAATCAGCCCCAGCATTTT. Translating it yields CASSFVRDSNQPQHF.

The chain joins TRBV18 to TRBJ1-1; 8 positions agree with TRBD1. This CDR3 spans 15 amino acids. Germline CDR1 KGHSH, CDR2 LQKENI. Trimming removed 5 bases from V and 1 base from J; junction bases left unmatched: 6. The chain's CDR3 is CASSGQGRKNTEAFF. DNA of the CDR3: TGTGCCAGCTCAGGACAGGGACGTAAGAACACTGAAGCTTTCTTT.

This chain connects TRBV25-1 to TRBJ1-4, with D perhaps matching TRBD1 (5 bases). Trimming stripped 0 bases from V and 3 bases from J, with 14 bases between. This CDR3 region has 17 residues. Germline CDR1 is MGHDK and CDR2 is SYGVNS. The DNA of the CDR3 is TGTGCCAGCAGTGAATATCGTTCAGGGCACGCTAATGAAAAACTGTTTTTT. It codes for CASSEYRSGHANEKLFF. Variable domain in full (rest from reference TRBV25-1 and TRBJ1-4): EADIYQTPRYLVIGTGKKITLECSQTMGHDKMYWYQQDPGMELHLIHYSYGVNSTEKGDLSSESTVSRIRTEHFPLTLESARPSHTSQYLCASSEYRSGHANEKLFFGSGTQLSVL.

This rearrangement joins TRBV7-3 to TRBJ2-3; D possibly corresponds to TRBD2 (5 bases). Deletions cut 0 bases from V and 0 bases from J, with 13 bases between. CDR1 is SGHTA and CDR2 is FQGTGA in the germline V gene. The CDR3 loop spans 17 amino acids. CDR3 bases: TGTGCCAGCAGCTTAACGCCAGCGGCCCTTAGCACAGATACGCAGTATTTT. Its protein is CASSLTPAALSTDTQYF.

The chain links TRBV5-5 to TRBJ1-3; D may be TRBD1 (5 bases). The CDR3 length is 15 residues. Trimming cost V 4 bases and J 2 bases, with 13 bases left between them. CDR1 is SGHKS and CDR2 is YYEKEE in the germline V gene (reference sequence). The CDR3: CASSQDQGTGNTIYF. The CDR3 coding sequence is TGTGCCAGCAGCCAAGATCAGGGTACTGGAAACACCATATATTTT.

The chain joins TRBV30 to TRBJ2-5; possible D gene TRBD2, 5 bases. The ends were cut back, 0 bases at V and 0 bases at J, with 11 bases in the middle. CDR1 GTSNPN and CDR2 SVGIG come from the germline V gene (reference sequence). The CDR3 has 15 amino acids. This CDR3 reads CAWSVSSLYQETQYF. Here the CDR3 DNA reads TGTGCCTGGAGTGTGTCTAGCCTGTACCAAGAGACCCAGTACTTC. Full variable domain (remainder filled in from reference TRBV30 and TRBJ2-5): SQTIHQWPATLVQPVGSPLSLECTVEGTSNPNLYWYRQAAGRGLQLLFYSVGIGQISSEVPQNLSASRPQDRQFILSSKKLLLSDSGFYLCAWSVSSLYQETQYFGPGTRLLVL.

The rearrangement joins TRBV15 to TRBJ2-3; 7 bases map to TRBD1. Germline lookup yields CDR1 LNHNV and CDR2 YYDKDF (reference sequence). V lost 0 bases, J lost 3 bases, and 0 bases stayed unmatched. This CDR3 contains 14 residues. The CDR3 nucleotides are TGTGCCACCAGCAGAGACAGGGGGACAGATACGCAGTATTTT. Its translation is CATSRDRGTDTQYF.

CDR3 residues: CASSYSGTGARGYTF. The DNA for the CDR3 is TGTGCCAGCAGTTACTCCGGGACAGGGGCGCGTGGCTACACCTTC. The V call is TRBV6-5, the J call TRBJ1-2; 10 positions match TRBD1. After removal of 0 bases from V and 7 bases from J, the junction contained 5 bases not matched to a gene. CDR1 is MNHEY, CDR2 SVGAGI, per germline. CDR3 size: 15 residues.